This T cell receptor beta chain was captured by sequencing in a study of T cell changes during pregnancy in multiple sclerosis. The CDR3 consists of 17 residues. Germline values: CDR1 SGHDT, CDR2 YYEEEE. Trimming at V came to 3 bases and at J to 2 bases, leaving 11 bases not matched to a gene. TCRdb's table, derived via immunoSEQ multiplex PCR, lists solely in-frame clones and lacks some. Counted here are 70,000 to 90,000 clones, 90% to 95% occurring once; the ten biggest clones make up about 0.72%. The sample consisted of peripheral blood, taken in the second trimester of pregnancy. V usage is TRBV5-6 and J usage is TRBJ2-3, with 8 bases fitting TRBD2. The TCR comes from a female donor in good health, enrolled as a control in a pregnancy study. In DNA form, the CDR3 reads TGTGCCAGCAGCTCGGGGATCGGGGGGGGCCACACAGATACGCAGTATTTT. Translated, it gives CASSSGIGGGHTDTQYF.